This T cell receptor (beta chain) was profiled in a study of CD8 T cells in ankylosing spondylitis (dated by TCRdb to 2017 to 2019). Turning to the overall study: To find TCR variants linked to disease, the study profiled T cell receptor beta repertoires in ankylosing spondylitis patients and healthy donors. In total, the full study cohort was made up of roughly 100 healthy donors and 20 to 25 ankylosing spondylitis patients. Peripheral blood was sampled, and synovial fluid was additionally collected from ankylosing spondylitis patients.

This clonotype was seen at least ten times. The clone's antigen remains unknown. Base qualities are missing; no much larger clone stands one base away. The reads were generated on an Illumina HiSeq 2500. Quantitative 5'-RACE with molecular barcodes was the method used to prepare the TCR beta libraries. The study's own analysis went as follows. A new computational method, built on a probabilistic model of VDJ rearrangement, was used to identify disease-linked TCR variants. The public reads were run again by TCRdb, first through fastp at Q25 and then through MiXCR, and only productive beta chains were kept. Each entry merges the rows of one CDR3 protein and shows their most common DNA and genes. TCRdb, not the authors, supplied the V and J calls. Counted in this sample were a few hundred thousand distinct CDR3 sequences; under 25% of them appeared once. The leading ten clones occupy roughly 16% of the sample.

CDR1 is given as SGHRS and CDR2 as YFSETQ, both from the germline V gene. V gives up 1 base and J gives up 1 base, and the segment between their germline ends measures 2 bases. Including the terminal cysteine and phenylalanine, the CDR3 comprises 13 residues. The sequence is cut down to CDR3 DNA, 39 bases in frame from base 1. What the work shows at the level of the full study, not this receptor alone: The disease-linked clones showed a CD8+ phenotype and occurred at relatively low frequencies in peripheral blood. Some of the motif variants had been reported before in the synovial fluid and blood of reactive arthritis patients, a finding that suggests common disease-initiation mechanisms. Blood from ankylosing spondylitis patients appeared to be characterized by a TCR beta motif made up of seven or eight highly homologous amino acid variants. Significant enrichment of the disease-linked clones was reported in matched synovial fluid samples from ankylosing spondylitis patients.

Sequencing was done on a sample of blood, either unsorted or a sorted T cell fraction (not recorded which). The rearrangement joined TRBV5-1 to TRBJ2-2; the D gene cannot be named for sure. The receptor comes from a male donor with ankylosing spondylitis. The sequence in DNA is TGCGCCAGCAGCTTGAAGAACACCGGGGAGCTGTTTTTT. Translated, this gives CASSLKNTGELFF.